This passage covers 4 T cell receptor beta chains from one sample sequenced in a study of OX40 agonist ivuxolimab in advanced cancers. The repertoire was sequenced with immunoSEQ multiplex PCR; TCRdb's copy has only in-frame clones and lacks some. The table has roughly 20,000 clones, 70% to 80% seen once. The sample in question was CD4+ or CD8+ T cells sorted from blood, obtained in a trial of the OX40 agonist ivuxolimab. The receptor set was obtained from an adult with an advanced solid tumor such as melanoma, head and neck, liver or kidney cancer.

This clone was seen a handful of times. This CDR3 is CASSKAHRQGTAQETQYF. For the CDR3, the DNA is TGTGCCAGCAGCAAGGCCCACAGACAGGGTACGGCGCAAGAGACCCAGTACTTC. The gene calls are TRBV21-1 and TRBJ2-5; TRBD1, the table's D call, lacks a check against the DNA. TRBV21-1 is given as a pseudogene. The CDR3 totals 18 residues.

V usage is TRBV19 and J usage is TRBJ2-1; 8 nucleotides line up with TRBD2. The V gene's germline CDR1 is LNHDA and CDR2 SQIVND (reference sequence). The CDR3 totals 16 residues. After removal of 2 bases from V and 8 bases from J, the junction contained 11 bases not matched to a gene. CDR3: CASSIFSAGGAYEQFF. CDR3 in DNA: TGTGCCAGTAGTATATTTTCCGCGGGGGGAGCCTATGAGCAGTTCTTC.

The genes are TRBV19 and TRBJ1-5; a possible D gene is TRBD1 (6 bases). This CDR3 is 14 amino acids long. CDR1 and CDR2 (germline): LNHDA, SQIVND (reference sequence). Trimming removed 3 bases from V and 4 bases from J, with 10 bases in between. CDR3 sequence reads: CASSIQGKNQPQHF. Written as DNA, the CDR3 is TGTGCCAGTAGTATCCAGGGGAAGAATCAGCCCCAGCATTTT.

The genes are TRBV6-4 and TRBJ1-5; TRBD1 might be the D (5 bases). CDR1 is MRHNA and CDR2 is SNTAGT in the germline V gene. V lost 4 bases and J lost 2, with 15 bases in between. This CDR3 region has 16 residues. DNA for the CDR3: TGTGCCAGCAGTGGCGTTGGGACTTTTGGCAATCAGCCCCAGCATTTT. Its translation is CASSGVGTFGNQPQHF.